Sequencing of this T cell receptor (beta chain) was carried out in a study of blood T cell repertoires in COVID-19. Study-wide background: Both acute and convalescent COVID-19 samples were obtained from the United States, Italy and Spain. T cells, B-cell-depleted T cells, or PBMCs provided the cDNA or gDNA that served as material.

Using immunoSEQ multiplex PCR, the repertoire was profiled, and TCRdb retains in-frame clones only, with some absent. The sample lists roughly 250,000 clones; roughly 90% were seen once. Participants were aged roughly 18 to 90 years, lived in over 20 US areas, and enrolled virtually. This clone was seen a handful of times. The CDR3 has 14 amino acids. J lost 6 bases, V lost 3 bases, and 6 bases had no gene match. From germline, CDR1 is SGHDT and CDR2 YYEEEE. Sequencing was done on a sample of PBMCs or T cells enriched from blood (not recorded which). The clonotype originates from a woman between 25 and 40 years old with acute COVID-19. The J gene is TRBJ1-2, the V gene TRBV5-6; 9 positions match TRBD1. For the CDR3, the DNA is TGTGCCAGCAGCTCAGCGGGACAGGGCCATGGCTACACCTTC. Translating gives CASSSAGQGHGYTF.